These T cell receptor beta chains were read from a single sample in a study of blood T cell repertoires in COVID-19. TCRdb's copy holds only in-frame clones and misses some; the assay was immunoSEQ multiplex PCR. This sample has fewer than 400,000 clones, with 75% to 90% found just once. The sequenced sample was PBMCs or T cells enriched from blood (not recorded which). These receptors came from a woman between 25 and 40 years old who had been exposed to COVID-19. Both conserved end residues are part of each CDR3. The order of the fields is D gene, V gene, CDR3 length, J gene, clone size, CDR3 protein, CDR3 DNA. A D gene is named only where the DNA matches it firmly. Some rows have no size entry. The others give once, few or many, or a class for an expanded clone.

D: NA; V: TRBV12-3/TRBV12-4; length: 11; J: TRBJ1-1; size: NA; CDR3: CATDRGTEAFF; DNA: TGTGCCACCGATAGGGGCACTGAAGCTTTCTTT
D: TRBD1; V: TRBV9; length: 15; J: TRBJ1-3; size: NA; CDR3: CASSARQGDGNTIYF; DNA: TGTGCCAGCAGCGCCAGACAGGGGGACGGAAACACCATATATTTT
D: TRBD2; V: TRBV27; length: 15; J: TRBJ2-3; size: NA; CDR3: CASSFGLAGRDTQYF; DNA: TGTGCCAGCAGTTTTGGACTAGCGGGGAGGGATACGCAGTATTTT
D: TRBD1; V: TRBV9; length: 14; J: TRBJ1-1; size: NA; CDR3: CASTSQGANTEAFF; DNA: TGTGCCAGCACTTCACAGGGGGCGAACACTGAAGCTTTCTTT
D: NA; V: TRBV7-8; length: 15; J: TRBJ2-3; size: NA; CDR3: CASRTSSGGEDTQYF; DNA: TGTGCCAGCAGAACCTCGTCGGGGGGCGAAGATACGCAGTATTTT
D: NA; V: TRBV5-6; length: 14; J: TRBJ1-2; size: NA; CDR3: CASSLWGQDYGYTF; DNA: TGTGCCAGCAGCTTATGGGGGCAGGACTATGGCTACACCTTC
D: TRBD1; V: TRBV7-9; length: 19; J: TRBJ2-1; size: once; CDR3: CASRDTGTGLSFSYNEQFF; DNA: TGTGCCAGCAGGGATACCGGGACAGGCCTATCCTTCTCCTACAATGAGCAGTTCTTC
D: TRBD1; V: TRBV6-4; length: 15; J: TRBJ1-2; size: NA; CDR3: CASSDGQGGNYGYTF; DNA: TGTGCCAGCAGTGACGGGCAGGGGGGTAACTATGGCTACACCTTC
D: TRBD1; V: TRBV6-5; length: 14; J: TRBJ1-1; size: NA; CDR3: CASSYSDRATEAFF; DNA: TGTGCCAGCAGTTACTCGGACAGGGCCACTGAAGCTTTCTTT
D: NA; V: TRBV19; length: 14; J: TRBJ1-6; size: NA; CDR3: CAISKGPGPSPLHF; DNA: TGTGCCATCTCGAAAGGTCCAGGGCCCTCACCCCTCCACTTT
D: TRBD1; V: TRBV28; length: 15; J: TRBJ1-2; size: NA; CDR3: CASSSGTGSAYGYTF; DNA: TGTGCCAGCAGCTCCGGGACAGGGTCAGCCTATGGCTACACCTTC
D: TRBD2; V: TRBV3-1/TRBV3-2; length: 17; J: TRBJ2-1; size: NA; CDR3: CASSQGILAGGPIEQFF; DNA: TGTGCCAGCAGCCAAGGAATACTAGCGGGAGGGCCTATTGAGCAGTTCTTC
D: NA; V: TRBV14; length: 16; J: TRBJ2-3; size: few; CDR3: CASSQDRDTIWDTQYF; DNA: TGTGCCAGCAGCCAAGACAGGGACACGATTTGGGATACGCAGTATTTT
D: NA; V: TRBV6-2/TRBV6-3; length: 13; J: TRBJ2-7; size: NA; CDR3: CASSYRRGYEQYF; DNA: TGTGCCAGCAGTTACCGCAGGGGTTACGAGCAGTACTTC
D: TRBD1; V: TRBV6-5; length: 13; J: TRBJ1-3; size: few; CDR3: CASSPGGGNTIYF; DNA: TGTGCCAGCAGTCCAGGGGGTGGAAACACCATATATTTT
D: NA; V: TRBV6-5; length: 15; J: TRBJ1-2; size: once; CDR3: CASSSTLGRNYGYTF; DNA: TGTGCCAGCAGTTCTACTCTTGGGAGGAACTATGGCTACACCTTC
D: NA; V: TRBV7-3; length: 15; J: TRBJ1-2; size: NA; CDR3: CASSPGGGTLYGYTF; DNA: TGTGCCAGCAGCCCCGGGGGGGGCACTCTTTATGGCTACACCTTC
D: NA; V: TRBV3-1/TRBV3-2; length: 15; J: TRBJ1-5; size: NA; CDR3: CASSQGAGAYQPQHF; DNA: TGTGCCAGCAGCCAAGGAGCAGGGGCGTATCAGCCCCAGCATTTT
D: NA; V: TRBV7-3; length: 13; J: TRBJ1-2; size: NA; CDR3: CASSLGRGLGYTF; DNA: TGTGCCAGCAGCTTAGGCAGGGGTCTAGGCTACACCTTC
D: TRBD1; V: TRBV24-1; length: 17; J: TRBJ2-4; size: NA; CDR3: CATSERTGMGAKNIQYF; DNA: TGTGCCACCAGTGAAAGGACAGGGATGGGGGCCAAAAACATTCAGTACTTC
D: NA; V: TRBV2; length: 14; J: TRBJ1-1; size: once; CDR3: CATRPTGVYTEAFF; DNA: TGTGCCACCAGACCCACAGGAGTCTACACTGAAGCTTTCTTT
D: NA; V: TRBV5-1; length: 13; J: TRBJ2-5; size: NA; CDR3: CASSLASGKTQYF; DNA: TGCGCCAGCAGCTTGGCTTCGGGAAAGACCCAGTACTTC
D: TRBD1; V: TRBV7-3; length: 15; J: TRBJ1-6; size: NA; CDR3: CASSPKTGKNSPLHF; DNA: TGTGCCAGCAGCCCGAAGACAGGGAAAAATTCACCCCTCCACTTT
D: NA; V: TRBV6-5; length: 13; J: TRBJ1-2; size: once; CDR3: CASSYSTSYGYTF; DNA: TGTGCCAGCAGTTACTCAACATCCTATGGCTACACCTTC